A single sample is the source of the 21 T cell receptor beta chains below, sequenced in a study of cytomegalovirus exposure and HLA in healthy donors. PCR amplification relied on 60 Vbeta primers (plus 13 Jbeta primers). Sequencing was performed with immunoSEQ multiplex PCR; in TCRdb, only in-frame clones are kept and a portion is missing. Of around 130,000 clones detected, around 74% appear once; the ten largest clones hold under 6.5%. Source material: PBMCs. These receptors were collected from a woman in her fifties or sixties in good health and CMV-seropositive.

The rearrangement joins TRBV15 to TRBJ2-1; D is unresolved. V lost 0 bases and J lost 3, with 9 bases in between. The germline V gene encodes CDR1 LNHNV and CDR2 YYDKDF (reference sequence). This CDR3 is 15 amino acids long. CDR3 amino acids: CATSRDLAGYNEQFF. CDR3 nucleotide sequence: TGTGCCACCAGCAGAGATCTGGCAGGCTACAATGAGCAGTTCTTC.

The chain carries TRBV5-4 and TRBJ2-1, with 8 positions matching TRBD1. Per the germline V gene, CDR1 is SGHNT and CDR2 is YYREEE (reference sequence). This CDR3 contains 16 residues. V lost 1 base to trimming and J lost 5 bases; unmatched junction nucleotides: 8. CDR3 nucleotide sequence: TGTGCCAGCAGCTTGAGCCCAGGGGGCTTCGACAATGAGCAGTTCTTC. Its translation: CASSLSPGGFDNEQFF. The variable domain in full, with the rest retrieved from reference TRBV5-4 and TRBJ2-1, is ETGVTQSPTHLIKTRGQQVTLRCSSQSGHNTVSWYQQALGQGPQFIFQYYREEENGRGNFPPRFSGLQFPNYSSELNVNALELDDSALYLCASSLSPGGFDNEQFFGPGTRLTVL.

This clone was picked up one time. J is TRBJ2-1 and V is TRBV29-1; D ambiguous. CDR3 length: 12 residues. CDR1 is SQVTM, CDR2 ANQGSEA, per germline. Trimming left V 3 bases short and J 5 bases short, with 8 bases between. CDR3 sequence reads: CSVDRANNEQFF. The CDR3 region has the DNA TGCAGCGTTGATCGCGCGAACAATGAGCAGTTCTTC.

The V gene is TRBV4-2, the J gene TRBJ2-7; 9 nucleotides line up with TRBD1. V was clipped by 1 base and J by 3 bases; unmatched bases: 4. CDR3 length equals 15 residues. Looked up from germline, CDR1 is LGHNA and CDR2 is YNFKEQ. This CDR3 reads CASSQGTGAFYEQYF. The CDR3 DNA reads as TGTGCCAGCAGCCAAGGGACAGGGGCTTTCTACGAGCAGTACTTC.

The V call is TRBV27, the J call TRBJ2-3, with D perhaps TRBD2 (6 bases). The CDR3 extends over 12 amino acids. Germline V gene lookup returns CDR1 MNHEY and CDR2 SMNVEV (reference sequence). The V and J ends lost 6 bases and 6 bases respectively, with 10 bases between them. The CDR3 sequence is CASRGGLDTQYF. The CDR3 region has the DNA TGTGCCAGCAGGGGGGGATTGGATACGCAGTATTTT.

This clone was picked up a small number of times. CDR3 amino acids: CSATRVPEAFF. The CDR3 DNA reads as TGCAGCGCCACCAGGGTCCCTGAAGCTTTCTTT. The chain joins TRBV29-1 to TRBJ1-1; a weak D match, TRBD1 (5 bases). The CDR3 is 11 amino acids. Trimming shortened V by 7 bases and J by 6 bases, and 12 bases separated the two germline ends. Germline V gene lookup returns CDR1 SQVTM and CDR2 ANQGSEA.

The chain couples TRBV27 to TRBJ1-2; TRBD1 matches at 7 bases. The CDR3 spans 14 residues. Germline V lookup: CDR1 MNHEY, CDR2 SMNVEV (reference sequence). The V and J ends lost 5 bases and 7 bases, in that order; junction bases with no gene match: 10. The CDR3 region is CASSQTDRVAGYTF. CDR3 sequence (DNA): TGTGCCAGCAGTCAGACCGACAGGGTCGCTGGCTACACCTTC.

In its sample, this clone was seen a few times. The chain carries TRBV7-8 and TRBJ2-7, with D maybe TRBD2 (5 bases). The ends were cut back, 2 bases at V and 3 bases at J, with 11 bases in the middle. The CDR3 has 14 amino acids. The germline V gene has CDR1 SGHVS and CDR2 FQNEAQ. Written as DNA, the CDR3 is TGTGCCAGCAGCTTACCGCGGACTGTCTACGAGCAGTACTTC. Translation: CASSLPRTVYEQYF. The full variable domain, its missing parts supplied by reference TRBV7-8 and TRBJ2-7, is GAGVSQSPRYKVAKRGQDVALRCDPISGHVSLFWYQQALGQGPEFLTYFQNEAQLDKSGLPSDRFFAERPEGSVSTLKIQRTQQEDSAVYLCASSLPRTVYEQYFGPGTRLTVT.

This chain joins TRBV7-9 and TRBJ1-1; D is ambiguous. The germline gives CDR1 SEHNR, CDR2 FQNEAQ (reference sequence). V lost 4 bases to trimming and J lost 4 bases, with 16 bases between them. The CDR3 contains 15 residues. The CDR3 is CASSSEARAGTEAFF. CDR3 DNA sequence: TGTGCCAGCAGCTCCGAAGCGAGGGCTGGCACTGAAGCTTTCTTT.

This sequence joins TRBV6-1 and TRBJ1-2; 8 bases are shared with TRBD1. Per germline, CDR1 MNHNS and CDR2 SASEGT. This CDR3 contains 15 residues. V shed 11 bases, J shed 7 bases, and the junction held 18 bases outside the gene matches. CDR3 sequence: CAGKIPGGRIPGYTF. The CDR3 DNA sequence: TGTGCCGGAAAAATCCCAGGGGGCCGAATACCTGGCTACACCTTC.

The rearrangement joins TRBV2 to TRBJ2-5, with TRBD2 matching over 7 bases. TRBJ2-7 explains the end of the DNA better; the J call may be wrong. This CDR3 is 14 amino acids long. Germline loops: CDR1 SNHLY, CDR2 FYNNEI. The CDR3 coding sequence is TGTGCCAGCAGTGAAGCCGTAAGCGGGAACGAGCAGTACTTC. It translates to CASSEAVSGNEQYF.

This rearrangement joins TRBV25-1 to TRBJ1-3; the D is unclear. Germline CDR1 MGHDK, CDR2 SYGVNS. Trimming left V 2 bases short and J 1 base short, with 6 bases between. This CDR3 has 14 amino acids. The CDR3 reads CASSEERSGNTIYF. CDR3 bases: TGTGCCAGCAGTGAAGAACGGTCTGGAAACACCATATATTTT.

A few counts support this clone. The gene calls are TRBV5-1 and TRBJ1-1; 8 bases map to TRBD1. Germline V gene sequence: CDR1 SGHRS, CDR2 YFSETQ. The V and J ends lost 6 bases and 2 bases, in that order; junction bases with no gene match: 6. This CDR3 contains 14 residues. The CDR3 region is CASTTSGGNTEAFF. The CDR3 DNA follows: TGCGCCAGCACCACCTCAGGGGGCAACACTGAAGCTTTCTTT.

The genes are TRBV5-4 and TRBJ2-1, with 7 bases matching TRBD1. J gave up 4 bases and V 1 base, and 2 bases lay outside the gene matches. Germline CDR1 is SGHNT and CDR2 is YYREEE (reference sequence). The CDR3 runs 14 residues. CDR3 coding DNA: TGTGCCAGCAGCTTGCCGACAGGGTACAATGAGCAGTTCTTC. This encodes CASSLPTGYNEQFF.

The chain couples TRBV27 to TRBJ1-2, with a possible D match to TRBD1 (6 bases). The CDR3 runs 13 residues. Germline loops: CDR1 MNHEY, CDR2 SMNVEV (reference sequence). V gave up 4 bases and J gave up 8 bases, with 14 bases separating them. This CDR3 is CASSSQGIEGYTF. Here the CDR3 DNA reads TGTGCCAGCAGTTCACAGGGAATAGAGGGCTACACCTTC.

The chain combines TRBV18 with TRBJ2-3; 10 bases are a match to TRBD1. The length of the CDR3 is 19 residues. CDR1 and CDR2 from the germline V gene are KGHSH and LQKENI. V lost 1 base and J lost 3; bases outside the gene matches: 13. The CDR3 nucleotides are TGTGCCAGCTCACCACAGTACCGAAGGACAGGGGGAAGTACAGATACGCAGTATTTT. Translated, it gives CASSPQYRRTGGSTDTQYF. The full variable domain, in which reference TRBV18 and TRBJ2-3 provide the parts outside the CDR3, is NAGVMQNPRHLVRRRGQEARLRCSPMKGHSHVYWYRQLPEEGLKFMVYLQKENIIDESGMPKERFSAEFPKEGPSILRIQQVVRGDSAAYFCASSPQYRRTGGSTDTQYFGPGTRLTVL.

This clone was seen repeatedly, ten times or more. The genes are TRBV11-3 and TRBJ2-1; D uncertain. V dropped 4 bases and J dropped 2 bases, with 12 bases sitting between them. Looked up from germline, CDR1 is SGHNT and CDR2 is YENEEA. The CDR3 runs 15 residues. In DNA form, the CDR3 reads TGTGCCAGCAGCTCCTACCTACTCGCCTACAATGAGCAGTTCTTC. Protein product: CASSSYLLAYNEQFF.

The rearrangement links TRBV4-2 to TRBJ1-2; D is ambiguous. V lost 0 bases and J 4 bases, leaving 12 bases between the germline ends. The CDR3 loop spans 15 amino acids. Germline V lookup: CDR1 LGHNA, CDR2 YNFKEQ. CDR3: CASSQESKSIYGYTF. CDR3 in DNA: TGTGCCAGCAGCCAAGAAAGTAAGTCTATCTATGGCTACACCTTC.

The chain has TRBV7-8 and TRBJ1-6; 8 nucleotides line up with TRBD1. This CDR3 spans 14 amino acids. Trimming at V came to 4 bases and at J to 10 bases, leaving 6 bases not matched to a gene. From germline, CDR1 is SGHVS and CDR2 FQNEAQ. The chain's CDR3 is CASSSGTGRSPLHF. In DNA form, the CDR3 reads TGTGCCAGCAGCTCCGGGACAGGACGATCACCCCTCCACTTT. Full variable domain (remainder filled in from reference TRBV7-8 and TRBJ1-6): GAGVSQSPRYKVAKRGQDVALRCDPISGHVSLFWYQQALGQGPEFLTYFQNEAQLDKSGLPSDRFFAERPEGSVSTLKIQRTQQEDSAVYLCASSSGTGRSPLHFGNGTRLTVT.

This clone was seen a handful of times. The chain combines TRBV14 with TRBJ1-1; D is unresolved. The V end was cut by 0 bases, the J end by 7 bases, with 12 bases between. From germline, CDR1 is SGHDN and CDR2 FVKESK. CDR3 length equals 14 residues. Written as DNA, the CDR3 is TGTGCCAGCAGCCAAGAGAGAGGAGGCGGTGAAGCTTTCTTT. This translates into CASSQERGGGEAFF.

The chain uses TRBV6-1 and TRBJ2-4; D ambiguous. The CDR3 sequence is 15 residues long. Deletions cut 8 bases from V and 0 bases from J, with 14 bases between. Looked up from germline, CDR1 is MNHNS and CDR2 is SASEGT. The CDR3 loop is CASLAVTLAKNIQYF. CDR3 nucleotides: TGTGCCAGCCTTGCGGTTACATTAGCCAAAAACATTCAGTACTTC.